The 26 T cell receptor beta chains in this list originate from one sample, sequenced in a study of CD8+ T cells in alopecia areata. Treatment denoted: oral pan-JAK inhibitor, 5-10 mg twice daily. Sequencing used cDNA as its template, made by extracting RNA and reverse transcribing it. The protocol was immunoSEQ multiplex PCR, while the TCRdb copy is restricted to in-frame clones and leaves out a portion. The sample lists about 220,000 clones; more than 45% were seen once. The specimen was CD4+ T cells sorted from blood, collected at week 4, from a patient treated with tofacitinib. Receptor source: a human donor with alopecia areata.

This clone showed up just once. J is TRBJ2-5 and V is TRBV29-1; 7 bases line up with TRBD1. The germline V gene encodes CDR1 SQVTM and CDR2 ANQGSEA. The CDR3 contains 14 residues. The V segment lost 6 bases and the J segment 2 bases; nucleotides outside the gene matches: 9. The DNA for the CDR3 is TGCAGCGTAGGGACCCTCAGGGGGCAAGAGACCCAGTACTTC. Amino acid sequence: CSVGTLRGQETQYF.

The V and J genes are TRBV6-6 and TRBJ1-5; 8 positions agree with TRBD1. This CDR3 is built from 14 residues. Germline V CDR1 and CDR2: MNHNY, SVGAGI (reference sequence). J gave up 7 bases and V 5 bases, and 7 bases lay outside the gene matches. In DNA, the CDR3 is TGTGCCAGCAGTGCCCGGGACAGGTGGCAGCCCCAGCATTTT. This encodes CASSARDRWQPQHF.

V usage is TRBV30 and J usage is TRBJ1-1; D gene unclear. The CDR3 has 12 amino acids. Per germline, CDR1 GTSNPN and CDR2 SVGIG (reference sequence). Trimming cost V 3 bases and J 7 bases, with 12 bases left between them. CDR3: CAWRDAGSEAFF. The CDR3 DNA follows: TGTGCCTGGAGAGACGCCGGTAGTGAAGCTTTCTTT.

This clone was seen once. The V and J genes are TRBV30 and TRBJ2-7, with D possibly being TRBD2 (6 bases). CDR1 and CDR2 from the germline V gene are GTSNPN and SVGIG (reference sequence). This CDR3 has 13 residues. V shed 0 bases and J shed 5 bases, with 11 bases lying between them. CDR3 in amino acids: CAWSVGLTDEQYF. The CDR3 DNA follows: TGTGCCTGGAGTGTGGGACTCACCGACGAGCAGTACTTC.

The chain joins TRBV29-1 to TRBJ2-1; TRBD1 aligns across 12 bases. Trimming at V came to 4 bases and at J to 9 bases, leaving 7 bases not matched to a gene. Germline V CDR1 and CDR2: SQVTM, ANQGSEA. This CDR3 has 14 amino acids. The CDR3 loop reads CSVVGQGAKGEQFF. DNA for the CDR3: TGCAGCGTTGTGGGACAGGGGGCAAAGGGTGAGCAGTTCTTC.

The sample holds many counts of this clone. The V gene is TRBV2, the J gene TRBJ1-5, with D maybe TRBD1 (5 bases). CDR1 is SNHLY and CDR2 is FYNNEI in the germline V gene. Trimming stripped 7 bases from V and 0 bases from J, with 10 bases between. There are 14 residues in the CDR3. This CDR3 is CASTWGGSNQPQHF. CDR3 in DNA: TGTGCCAGCACTTGGGGGGGTAGCAATCAGCCCCAGCATTTT.

In DNA form, the CDR3 reads TGTGCCAGCAGCTTGAAACGAACAGCGATTAACACTGAAGCTTTCTTT. Protein product: CASSLKRTAINTEAFF. V and J are TRBV5-6 and TRBJ1-1; D unresolved. Trimming shortened V by 1 base and J by 2 bases, and 15 bases separated the two germline ends. Looked up from germline, CDR1 is SGHDT and CDR2 is YYEEEE. This CDR3 spans 16 amino acids.

There are a few counts of this clone. The CDR3 DNA is TGTGCCAGCAGTGAATTTCGGCAGGCGAACACTGAAGCTTTCTTT. Amino acid sequence: CASSEFRQANTEAFF. V gene TRBV25-1 combines with J gene TRBJ1-1, with D unresolved. The V end lost 1 base, the J end lost 1 base, and 10 bases lay between the germline ends. The CDR3 runs to 15 residues. The germline gives CDR1 MGHDK, CDR2 SYGVNS. Supplemented by reference TRBV25-1 and TRBJ1-1, the full variable domain reads EADIYQTPRYLVIGTGKKITLECSQTMGHDKMYWYQQDPGMELHLIHYSYGVNSTEKGDLSSESTVSRIRTEHFPLTLESARPSHTSQYLCASSEFRQANTEAFFGQGTRLTVV.

In its sample, this clone was seen a few times. The chain joins TRBV30 to TRBJ1-6; possibly TRBD1 for D (6 bases). Germline V gene lookup returns CDR1 GTSNPN and CDR2 SVGIG (reference sequence). The CDR3 is 14 amino acids. The V end was cut by 2 bases, the J end by 8 bases, with 13 bases between. Here the CDR3 DNA reads TGTGCCTGGAGTACCGGGACACCTTATTCACCCCTCCACTTT. This gives the protein CAWSTGTPYSPLHF.

This chain links TRBV5-1 with TRBJ2-2; the match to TRBD1 covers 9 bases. Germline CDR1 reads SGHRS; CDR2 reads YFSETQ. The CDR3 length is 16 residues. After removal of 5 bases from V and 0 bases from J, the junction contained 5 bases not matched to a gene. The CDR3 nucleotides read TGCGCCAGCAGTTCCGGACAGGGGACGAACACCGGGGAGCTGTTTTTT. Translating it yields CASSSGQGTNTGELFF.

This chain uses TRBV6-1 with TRBJ1-5; 8 nucleotides agree with TRBD1. In germline, CDR1 is MNHNS, CDR2 SASEGT. Trimming took 6 bases from V and 1 from J; bases not matched to a gene: 2. This CDR3 has 14 residues. The CDR3 DNA sequence: TGTGCCAGCAGGACAGGGGAAAGCAATCAGCCCCAGCATTTT. Translating it yields CASRTGESNQPQHF.

DNA for the CDR3: TGTGCCAGCAGCCCGGGACAGGGCGCCGAAGAGACCCAGTACTTC. It specifies CASSPGQGAEETQYF. The rearrangement links TRBV7-3 to TRBJ2-5; 9 bases are a match to TRBD1. CDR1 is SGHTA, CDR2 FQGTGA, per germline. The CDR3 contains 15 residues. V trimming: 5 bases; J trimming: 3 bases; junction bases outside the gene matches: 7.

This clone was observed a few times. This rearrangement joins TRBV30 to TRBJ2-3; D is unclear. Trimming cost V 3 bases and J 0 bases, with 10 bases left between them. The CDR3 runs 14 residues. Looked up from germline, CDR1 is GTSNPN and CDR2 is SVGIG (reference sequence). CDR3 DNA: TGTGCCTGGAGGGCTGTGAGTAGCACAGATACGCAGTATTTT. Protein sequence: CAWRAVSSTDTQYF.

The chain uses TRBV5-1 and TRBJ2-3; TRBD1 aligns across 9 bases. V lost 4 bases and J lost 4; bases outside the gene matches: 4. Germline CDR1 SGHRS, CDR2 YFSETQ. CDR3 size: 14 residues. CDR3 DNA: TGCGCCAGCAGCGAGGGACAGGGCGCAGATACGCAGTATTTT. This gives the protein CASSEGQGADTQYF.

This chain joins TRBV29-1 and TRBJ1-2, with D hard to call. This CDR3 spans 12 amino acids. Trimming took off 3 bases at V and 0 bases at J, with 5 bases between the two ends. Per germline, CDR1 SQVTM and CDR2 ANQGSEA. CDR3 loop: CSVDLTNYGYTF. For the CDR3, the DNA is TGCAGCGTTGATCTGACTAACTATGGCTACACCTTC.

V gene TRBV19 combines with J gene TRBJ1-1, with D uncertain. V was clipped by 3 bases and J by 4 bases, with 9 bases between them. Germline CDR1 is LNHDA and CDR2 is SQIVND (reference sequence). The CDR3 is 13 residues long. The CDR3 DNA is TGTGCCAGTAGTATGAAGCGTTCCACTGAAGCTTTCTTT. Its translation is CASSMKRSTEAFF. The entire variable domain, with the rest obtained from reference TRBV19 and TRBJ1-1, is as follows: DGGITQSPKYLFRKEGQNVTLSCEQNLNHDAMYWYRQDPGQGLRLIYYSQIVNDFQKGDIAEGYSVSREKKESFPLTVTSAQKNPTAFYLCASSMKRSTEAFFGQGTRLTVV.

Concerning this clone itself: The junction differs from germline at one of its ends, possibly a read error. The genes are TRBV29-1 and TRBJ2-5, with D unclear. The CDR3 is 10 amino acids. Germline V gene data show CDR1 as SQVTM and CDR2 as ANQGSEA. The CDR3 loop is CSVEARPPDF. For the CDR3, the DNA is TGCAGCGTTGAAGCTAGGCCACCGGACTTC.

This clone turned up a few times. The chain uses TRBV4-1 and TRBJ1-1; 8 bases match TRBD1. The germline V gene encodes CDR1 MGHRA and CDR2 YSYEKL. The junction had 7 bases not matched to a gene; V was cut back by 2 bases and J by 5 bases. CDR3 size: 15 residues. This CDR3 reads CASSQQDREETEAFF. The DNA for the CDR3 is TGCGCCAGCAGCCAACAGGACAGGGAGGAGACTGAAGCTTTCTTT.

The chain has TRBV5-6 and TRBJ2-1, with D tentatively TRBD1 (6 bases). The CDR3 contains 15 residues. Trimming took 3 bases from V and 7 from J, leaving 17 bases between them. Germline V lookup: CDR1 SGHDT, CDR2 YYEEEE. The CDR3 DNA sequence: TGTGCCAGCAGCTACAGGGTTGGGTCTCGTAATGAGCAGTTCTTC. Translating it yields CASSYRVGSRNEQFF.

The chain is built from TRBV2 and TRBJ1-6; D uncertain. The germline V and J ends were trimmed by 10 bases and 7 bases, with 17 bases remaining between them. CDR1 and CDR2 (germline): SNHLY, FYNNEI. CDR3 length equals 14 residues. The CDR3 reads CAILGSRGNSPLHF. CDR3 bases: TGTGCCATCCTGGGGAGCAGAGGGAATTCACCCCTCCACTTT.

The chain couples TRBV5-1 to TRBJ2-2; D not certain. V was shortened by 1 base and J by 2 bases, with 0 bases between the two germline ends. The germline CDR1 and CDR2 sequences are SGHRS and YFSETQ. CDR3 size: 12 residues. DNA for the CDR3: TGCGCCAGCAGCTTGAACACCGGGGAGCTGTTTTTT. It translates to CASSLNTGELFF.

This chain joins TRBV9 and TRBJ1-3; D ambiguous. In germline, CDR1 is SGDLS, CDR2 YYNGEE. Trimming took 3 bases from V and 5 from J, leaving 12 bases between them. The CDR3 runs to 14 residues. CDR3: CASSDIGNRNTIYF. Written as DNA, the CDR3 is TGTGCCAGCAGCGACATAGGAAATAGAAACACCATATATTTT.

The table lists this clone with a few counts. This rearrangement joins TRBV5-1 to TRBJ1-4; no clear D. Trimming left V 10 bases short and J 7 bases short, with 26 bases between. The length of the CDR3 is 16 residues. Germline V gene sequence: CDR1 SGHRS, CDR2 YFSETQ. Here the CDR3 reads CAPKQRQDGRGEKLFF. Written as DNA, the CDR3 is TGCGCCCCCAAACAGCGGCAGGACGGTCGTGGTGAAAAACTGTTTTTT.

The chain joins TRBV27 to TRBJ1-2; D ambiguous. The CDR3 is 15 residues long. V was clipped by 7 bases and J by 7 bases, with 22 bases between them. Germline V gives CDR1 MNHEY, CDR2 SMNVEV (reference sequence). The CDR3 nucleotides read TGTGCCAGCAATGGGCGGGGTAGCGGGTCTGGTGGCTACACCTTC. Its translation: CASNGRGSGSGGYTF.

This clone was seen once. The J gene is TRBJ1-2, the V gene TRBV25-1; 7 bases fit TRBD1. The CDR3 is 17 amino acids. J lost 0 bases, V lost 4 bases, and 11 bases had no gene match. Looked up from germline, CDR1 is MGHDK and CDR2 is SYGVNS. CDR3 sequence reads: CASSADRQGPANYGYTF. CDR3 coding DNA: TGTGCCAGCAGTGCGGACAGGCAAGGTCCCGCTAACTATGGCTACACCTTC.

The chain recombines TRBV29-1 with TRBJ2-1, with 10 bases aligning to TRBD2. Per germline, CDR1 SQVTM and CDR2 ANQGSEA. The CDR3 consists of 15 residues. V shed 4 bases, J shed 6 bases, and the junction held 9 bases outside the gene matches. The CDR3 sequence is CSVAPLAGVGNEQFF. CDR3 coding DNA: TGCAGCGTTGCCCCCCTAGCGGGGGTAGGCAATGAGCAGTTCTTC.